The clone carrying this T cell receptor beta chain was picked up many times. Its antigen is currently unknown. These data belong to a study of CD8 T cells in ankylosing spondylitis. Study outcomes and limitations: There was a TCR beta motif, made of several highly homologous variants, that appeared characteristic of ankylosing spondylitis blood.

The germline CDR1 and CDR2 sequences are SGDLS and YYNGEE. The V and J ends lost 4 bases and 1 base, in that order; junction bases with no gene match: 5. The CDR3 is 16 amino acids. TCRdb redid the calling of the 5' RACE reads with MiXCR, one entry per CDR3 protein. The sample includes 150,000 to 200,000 distinct CDR3 sequences, roughly 12% of them seen just once. The sequenced sample consisted of blood, either unsorted or a sorted T cell fraction (not recorded which). This clonotype was sampled from a male donor with ankylosing spondylitis or in good health (not recorded which). V gene TRBV9 combines with J gene TRBJ2-2; 9 nucleotides line up with TRBD2. This chain's CDR3 is CASSSRLAVNTGELFF. CDR3 nucleotide sequence: TGTGCCAGCAGCTCGCGACTAGCGGTGAACACCGGGGAGCTGTTTTTT. The whole variable domain, filled in from reference TRBV9 and TRBJ2-2, reads DSGVTQTPKHLITATGQRVTLRCSPRSGDLSVYWYQQSLDQGLQFLIQYYNGEERAKGNILERFSAQQFPDLHSELNLSSLELGDSALYFCASSSRLAVNTGELFFGEGSRLTVL.